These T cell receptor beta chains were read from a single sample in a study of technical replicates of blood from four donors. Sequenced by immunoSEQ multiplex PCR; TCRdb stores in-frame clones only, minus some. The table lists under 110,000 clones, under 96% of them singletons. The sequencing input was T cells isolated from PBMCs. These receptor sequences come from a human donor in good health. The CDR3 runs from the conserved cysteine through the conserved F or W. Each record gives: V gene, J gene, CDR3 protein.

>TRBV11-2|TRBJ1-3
CASKESSGNTIYF
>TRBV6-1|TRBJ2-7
CASSVPGQTYEQYF
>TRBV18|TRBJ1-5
CASSPQGADNQPQHF
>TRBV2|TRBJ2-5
CAIGTTQYF
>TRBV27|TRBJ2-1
CASSLSSLAPISYNEQFF
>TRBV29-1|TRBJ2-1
CSVVAVGEQFF
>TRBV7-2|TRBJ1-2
CASSSPGSTGLYGYTF
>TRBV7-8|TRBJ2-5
CASSLVGEVQETQYF
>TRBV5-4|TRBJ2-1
CASSLGTGFSNEQFF
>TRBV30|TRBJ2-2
CAWSIRGSGGAKSTGELFF
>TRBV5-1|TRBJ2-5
CASSLQGVGETQYF
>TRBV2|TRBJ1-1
CASSEFTDTTEAFF
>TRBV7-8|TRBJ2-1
CASSLVLGPYNEQFF
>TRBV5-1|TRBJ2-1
CASSSSGGYNEQFF
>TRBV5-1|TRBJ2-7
CASSLQGPPSYEQYF
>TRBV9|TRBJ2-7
CASSVGSDERVNSYEQYF
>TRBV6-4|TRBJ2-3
CASSQIGGTQYF
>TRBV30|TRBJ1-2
CAWADPDRDRGYTF
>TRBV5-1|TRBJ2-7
CASSLGSTYEQYF
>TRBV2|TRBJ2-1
CAIGGKGLAGVGKQFF
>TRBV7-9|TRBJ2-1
CASKLQGPYNEQFF
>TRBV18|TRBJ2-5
CASSPGVLETQYF
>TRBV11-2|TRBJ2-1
CASTLLSSAVGGEFF
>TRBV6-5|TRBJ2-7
CASSGGGYEQYF
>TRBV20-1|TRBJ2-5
CSERAGETQYF